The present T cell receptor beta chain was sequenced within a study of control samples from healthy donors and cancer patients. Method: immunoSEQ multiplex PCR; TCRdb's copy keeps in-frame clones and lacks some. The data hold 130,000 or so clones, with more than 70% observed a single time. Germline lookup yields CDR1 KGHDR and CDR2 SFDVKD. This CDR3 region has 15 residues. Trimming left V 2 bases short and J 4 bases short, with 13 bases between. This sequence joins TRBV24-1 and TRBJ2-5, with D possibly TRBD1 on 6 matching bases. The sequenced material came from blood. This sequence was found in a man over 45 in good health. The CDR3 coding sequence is TGTGCCACCAGTGATTCCAGGGGTTTACGAGAGACCCAGTACTTC. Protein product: CATSDSRGLRETQYF.